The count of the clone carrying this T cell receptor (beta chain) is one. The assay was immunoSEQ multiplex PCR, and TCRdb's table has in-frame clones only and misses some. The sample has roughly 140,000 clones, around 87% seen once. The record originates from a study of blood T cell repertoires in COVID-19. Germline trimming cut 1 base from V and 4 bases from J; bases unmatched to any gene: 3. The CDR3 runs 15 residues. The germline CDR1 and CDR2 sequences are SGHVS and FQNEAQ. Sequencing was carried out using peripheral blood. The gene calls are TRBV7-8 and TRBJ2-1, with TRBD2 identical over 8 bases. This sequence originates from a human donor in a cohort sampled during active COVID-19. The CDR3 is CASSLELAGYNEQFF. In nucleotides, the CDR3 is TGTGCCAGCAGCTTAGAGCTAGCGGGTTACAATGAGCAGTTCTTC.